Presented here are 26 T cell receptor beta chains from one specimen sequenced in a study of long-term antiretroviral therapy in people with HIV. Survey-level immunoSEQ v3.0 assays were run. The method was immunoSEQ multiplex PCR; TCRdb's version includes in-frame clones alone and lacks a portion of them. This table has more than 15,000 clones, around 85% appearing once. The source material was unsorted PBMCs, sampled 1.2 years before starting antiretroviral therapy. Receptors originate from a man aged 25 to 40 with HIV.

On this clone itself: Different DNA sequences within this sample yield the same CDR3. The V call is TRBV29-1, the J call TRBJ1-2; 8 bases line up with TRBD1. The CDR3 consists of 13 residues. The trim removed 3 bases at V and 0 bases at J, leaving 0 bases unmatched. The germline V gene has CDR1 SQVTM and CDR2 ANQGSEA. CDR3 protein: CSVETGANYGYTF. The CDR3 nucleotides read TGCAGCGTTGAGACAGGGGCTAACTATGGCTACACCTTC.

This chain links TRBV6-1 with TRBJ2-3; the D gene is possibly TRBD2 (5 bases). The CDR3 is 13 residues long. Trimming left V 2 bases short and J 5 bases short, with 8 bases between. Germline CDR1 MNHNS, CDR2 SASEGT. CDR3 bases: TGTGCCAGCAGTGAAACGCGGGTAGATACGCAGTATTTT. Translating gives CASSETRVDTQYF.

V and J are TRBV29-1 and TRBJ1-2; 9 nucleotides agree with TRBD1. CDR3 size: 14 residues. With V trimmed by 7 bases and J by 7 bases, 13 bases remained unmatched. Germline CDR1 SQVTM, CDR2 ANQGSEA. CDR3 bases: TGCAGCGCCCCATGGGGACAGGGCCACTCTGGCTACACCTTC. This codes for CSAPWGQGHSGYTF.

The V call is TRBV5-6, the J call TRBJ2-3; D possibly corresponds to TRBD1 (6 bases). The CDR3 is 14 amino acids. V gave up 0 bases and J gave up 5 bases, with 10 bases separating them. Germline V gives CDR1 SGHDT, CDR2 YYEEEE. Here the CDR3 DNA reads TGTGCCAGCAGCTTGGTATCCAGGGGAGATACGCAGTATTTT. Residues: CASSLVSRGDTQYF.

The J gene is TRBJ1-1, the V gene TRBV6-1, with D unclear. The length of the CDR3 is 11 residues. V lost 10 bases and J 6 bases, leaving 12 bases between the germline ends. The germline V gene has CDR1 MNHNS and CDR2 SASEGT. CDR3 sequence (DNA): TGTGCCATTACAGAACTGGCTGAAGCTTTCTTT. Translated: CAITELAEAFF.

This clone has more than one count but fewer than ten. The chain joins TRBV11-2 to TRBJ2-2; tentative D call: TRBD1 (5 bases). Deletions cut 1 base from V and 0 bases from J, with 12 bases between. The germline V gene encodes CDR1 SGHAT and CDR2 FQNNGV. CDR3 length equals 17 residues. DNA of the CDR3: TGTGCCAGCAGCTTAGGAGCAAGGACACCGAACACCGGGGAGCTGTTTTTT. Its translation: CASSLGARTPNTGELFF.

As DNA, the CDR3 is TGTGCCAGCAGCCAGACAGGAGGGACAAGCCATGAAAAACTGTTTTTT. Its translation: CASSQTGGTSHEKLFF. The chain joins TRBV5-8 to TRBJ1-4, with D perhaps TRBD1 (6 bases). V lost 4 bases and J lost 6, with 19 bases in between. Germline CDR1 reads SGHTS; CDR2 reads YDEGEE. The CDR3 sequence is 16 residues long.

The sample holds one count of this clone. The chain joins TRBV5-1 to TRBJ1-1; D may be TRBD1 (6 bases). This CDR3 is built from 16 residues. Between the trimmed V and J ends, which lost 4 bases and 0 bases, there was a span of 16 bases. Looked up from germline, CDR1 is SGHRS and CDR2 is YFSETQ. CDR3 bases: TGCGCCAGCAGCAACATTGGGGGGCGCATGAACACTGAAGCTTTCTTT. Translation: CASSNIGGRMNTEAFF.

This clone was detected a few times. This chain links TRBV25-1 with TRBJ1-2; no clear D gene. Trimming stripped 2 bases from V and 4 bases from J, with 2 bases between. The CDR3 consists of 11 residues. Germline CDR1 MGHDK, CDR2 SYGVNS. CDR3 sequence reads: CASSESYGYTF. The CDR3 coding sequence is TGTGCCAGCAGTGAAAGCTATGGCTACACCTTC.

The V gene is TRBV4-3, the J gene TRBJ1-1; TRBD1 aligns across 9 bases. CDR3 length: 14 amino acids. Germline V gene data show CDR1 as LGHNA and CDR2 as YSLEER. J gave up 4 bases and V 4 bases, and 4 bases lay outside the gene matches. CDR3 in amino acids: CASSPGTGTTEAFF. The CDR3 bases are TGCGCCAGCAGCCCCGGGACAGGGACCACTGAAGCTTTCTTT.

The chain combines TRBV7-9 with TRBJ2-1; D gene unclear. CDR1 and CDR2 from the germline V gene are SEHNR and FQNEAQ (reference sequence). CDR3 length equals 16 residues. Trimming removed 2 bases from V and 0 bases from J, with 11 bases in between. DNA of the CDR3: TGTGCCAGCAGCTTATCACACGGTCCCTCCTACAATGAGCAGTTCTTC. Its translation: CASSLSHGPSYNEQFF.

The CDR3 nucleotides read TGTGCCAGCAGTTTGACACCCTCCTACGAGCAGTACTTC. It encodes CASSLTPSYEQYF. V gene TRBV6-1 combines with J gene TRBJ2-7, with unresolved D. The CDR3 spans 13 residues. The germline V gene has CDR1 MNHNS and CDR2 SASEGT. Trimming left V 5 bases short and J 0 bases short, with 8 bases between.

V gene TRBV2 combines with J gene TRBJ1-4; D is undetermined. V lost 6 bases to trimming and J lost 5 bases, with 10 bases between them. This CDR3 contains 13 residues. Germline CDR1 reads SNHLY; CDR2 reads FYNNEI. CDR3 bases: TGTGCCAGCAGCGTTACAGAAAATGAAAAACTGTTTTTT. Protein sequence: CASSVTENEKLFF.

The J gene is TRBJ1-5, the V gene TRBV19, with 7 bases that match TRBD1. After removal of 9 bases from V and 7 bases from J, the junction contained 9 bases not matched to a gene. Germline V gene sequence: CDR1 LNHDA, CDR2 SQIVND (reference sequence). CDR3 length: 13 amino acids. The DNA of the CDR3 is TGTGCCAGCGCACAGGGGAAGGGGCAGCCCCAGCATTTT. It specifies CASAQGKGQPQHF.

The chain carries TRBV19 and TRBJ1-2; D may be TRBD1 (6 bases). V gave up 5 bases and J gave up 3 bases, with 13 bases separating them. The CDR3 runs to 14 residues. The germline gives CDR1 LNHDA, CDR2 SQIVND (reference sequence). CDR3 loop: CASSAPGDYYGYTF. CDR3 coding DNA: TGTGCCAGTAGTGCCCCAGGGGATTACTATGGCTACACCTTC.

This clone was counted a few times. V usage is TRBV6-1 and J usage is TRBJ2-7; no firm D call. CDR1 and CDR2 (germline): MNHNS, SASEGT. The CDR3 consists of 13 residues. The V gene lost 3 bases and the J gene lost 4 bases, with 10 bases spanning the gap. In DNA form, the CDR3 reads TGTGCCAGCAGTGATTTTTTGCGATACGAGCAGTACTTC. Encoded protein: CASSDFLRYEQYF.

The chain employs TRBV19 and TRBJ1-2; tentatively, D is TRBD1 (6 bases). This CDR3 has 12 residues. Germline V CDR1 and CDR2: LNHDA, SQIVND (reference sequence). Trimming took 7 bases from V and 5 from J, leaving 11 bases between them. CDR3 sequence (DNA): TGTGCCAGTACCCAGGGGCTGTATGGCTACACCTTC. It yields the protein CASTQGLYGYTF.

V gene TRBV7-3 combines with J gene TRBJ1-5; no firm D call. The CDR3 runs 18 residues. Trimming shortened V by 5 bases and J by 0 bases, and 20 bases separated the two germline ends. From germline, CDR1 is SGHTA and CDR2 FQGTGA. The CDR3 is CASSPSSHFMYSNQPQHF. The CDR3 DNA reads TGTGCCAGCAGCCCCTCCTCCCACTTTATGTATAGCAATCAGCCCCAGCATTTT.

The V gene is TRBV11-1, the J gene TRBJ2-5; no firm D call. Germline V gives CDR1 SGHAT, CDR2 FQDESV (reference sequence). This CDR3 is 13 amino acids long. The V end was cut by 3 bases, the J end by 3 bases, with 8 bases between. CDR3 region: CASSFHDKETQYF. CDR3 nucleotide sequence: TGTGCCAGCAGCTTTCACGACAAAGAGACCCAGTACTTC. Combining the CDR3 with reference TRBV11-1 and TRBJ2-5 gives the whole variable domain EAEVAQSPRYKITEKSQAVAFWCDPISGHATLYWYRQILGQGPELLVQFQDESVVDDSQLPKDRFSAERLKGVDSTLKIQPAELGDSAMYLCASSFHDKETQYFGPGTRLLVL.

The chain employs TRBV7-9 and TRBJ1-2, with a possible D match to TRBD1 (5 bases). Germline loops: CDR1 SEHNR, CDR2 FQNEAQ (reference sequence). The CDR3 is 14 amino acids. V lost 5 bases and J lost 0, with 10 bases in between. CDR3 in DNA: TGTGCCAGCAGCGGCTGGGGGGCTAACTATGGCTACACCTTC. This translates into CASSGWGANYGYTF. The variable domain in full, completed from reference TRBV7-9 and TRBJ1-2, reads DTGVSQNPRHKITKRGQNVTFRCDPISEHNRLYWYRQTLGQGPEFLTYFQNEAQLEKSRLLSDRFSAERPKGSFSTLEIQRTEQGDSAMYLCASSGWGANYGYTFGSGTRLTVV.

J is TRBJ1-6 and V is TRBV11-2, with D maybe TRBD1 (5 bases). Trimming pared 3 bases from V and 2 bases from J, leaving 8 bases between. The germline V gene has CDR1 SGHAT and CDR2 FQNNGV. The CDR3 has 15 amino acids. This chain's CDR3 is CASSLGGTYNSPLHF. Here the CDR3 DNA reads TGTGCCAGCAGCTTGGGGGGGACCTATAATTCACCCCTCCACTTT. The variable domain in full, completed from reference TRBV11-2 and TRBJ1-6, reads EAGVAQSPRYKIIEKRQSVAFWCNPISGHATLYWYQQILGQGPKLLIQFQNNGVVDDSQLPKDRFSAERLKGVDSTLKIQPAKLEDSAVYLCASSLGGTYNSPLHFGNGTRLTVT.

The J gene is TRBJ2-3, the V gene TRBV21-1; no DNA check was done on the table's D call, TRBD2. TRBV21-1 is classified as a pseudogene. The CDR3 is made up of 16 amino acids. For the CDR3, the DNA is TGTGCCAGCAGCAAAGGGACTAGCGGGGAAGTAGATACGCAGTATTTT. Amino acid sequence: CASSKGTSGEVDTQYF.

This sequence joins TRBV6-5 and TRBJ2-7; TRBD2 aligns across 15 bases. Germline assignment: CDR1 MNHEY and CDR2 SVGAGI. The CDR3 runs to 15 residues. The trim removed 4 bases at V and 6 bases at J, leaving 4 bases unmatched. This CDR3 reads CASSSGLAGGVEQYF. Written as DNA, the CDR3 is TGTGCCAGCAGTTCCGGACTAGCGGGAGGGGTCGAGCAGTACTTC.

The chain's CDR3 is CASSVQGGGANVLTF. In DNA, the CDR3 is TGTGCCAGCAGCGTCCAGGGTGGTGGGGCCAACGTCCTGACTTTC. The chain has TRBV9 and TRBJ2-6, with D possibly TRBD1 on 5 matching bases. The CDR3 consists of 15 residues. CDR1 and CDR2 (germline): SGDLS, YYNGEE. V was clipped by 2 bases and J by 3 bases, with 9 bases between them.

The chain recombines TRBV19 with TRBJ1-5, with 7 positions matching TRBD1. This CDR3 is built from 14 residues. V dropped 5 bases and J dropped 4; count of bases not matched to a gene: 5. CDR1 is LNHDA and CDR2 is SQIVND in the germline V gene (reference sequence). DNA for the CDR3: TGTGCCAGTAGTTCGCAGGGGGTTAATCAGCCCCAGCATTTT. As protein: CASSSQGVNQPQHF.

The CDR3 bases are TGCAGCGTTATAATTCACCTAGCATTCGGACAGGGGGTCACCTACGAGCAGTACTTC. This sequence encodes CSVIIHLAFGQGVTYEQYF. The rearrangement joins TRBV29-1 to TRBJ2-7, with 10 bases fitting TRBD1. From germline, CDR1 is SQVTM and CDR2 ANQGSEA. J was trimmed by 2 bases and V by 5 bases; bases with no gene match: 21. This CDR3 contains 19 residues.